The 8 T cell receptor beta chains given below trace back to one sample, sequenced in a study of T-cell memory formation after mild COVID-19. Each CDR3 protein gets one entry after TCRdb re-called the 5' RACE reads with MiXCR. Among a few hundred thousand distinct CDR3 sequences listed, 25% to 30% were seen once. The sequenced material came from PBMCs or a T cell subset sorted from them (not recorded which). The receptors were gathered from an adult woman who had mild COVID-19 (a few samples of this study predate the infection). Cell type and time point are not known.

This chain links TRBV6-2 or TRBV6-3 with TRBJ2-7; 10 positions match TRBD2. Germline V lookup: CDR1 MNHEY, CDR2 SVGEGT. V lost 4 bases, J lost 4 bases, and 16 bases stayed unmatched. CDR3 length equals 18 residues. This CDR3 is CASSWSLAGAFSQYEQYF. The CDR3 DNA is TGTGCCAGCAGTTGGTCCCTAGCGGGAGCTTTCTCGCAGTACGAGCAGTACTTC.

The rearrangement uses TRBV7-2 and TRBJ2-3, with TRBD2 matching over 7 bases. The CDR3 loop spans 16 amino acids. The V gene end was trimmed by 1 base and the J gene end by 1 base; junction bases not matched to a gene: 5. Germline assignment: CDR1 SGHTA and CDR2 FQGNSA. The CDR3: CASSLGPSGGTDTQYF. The CDR3 DNA sequence: TGTGCCAGCAGCTTAGGTCCTAGCGGAGGCACAGATACGCAGTATTTT.

This clonotype was counted between two and nine times. The gene calls are TRBV7-2 and TRBJ2-5; 7 bases match TRBD2. Germline lookup yields CDR1 SGHTA and CDR2 FQGNSA. CDR3 length: 16 amino acids. Losses at the gene ends were 1 base for V and 1 base for J; bases not matched to a gene: 6. CDR3 sequence: CASSLEARGVQETQYF. CDR3 in DNA: TGTGCCAGCAGCTTAGAGGCACGGGGGGTCCAAGAGACCCAGTACTTC.

This clonotype was counted a few times. The J gene is TRBJ2-4, the V gene TRBV4-3, with 7 bases matching TRBD2. V was pared by 1 base and J by 0 bases, with 12 bases of the junction left unmatched. Per germline, CDR1 LGHNA and CDR2 YSLEER. The CDR3 is made up of 19 amino acids. Written as DNA, the CDR3 is TGCGCCAGCAGCCAAGTTCCAGCGGGGCTAGAACTAGCCAAAAACATTCAGTACTTC. Its translation is CASSQVPAGLELAKNIQYF.

Notes on this clonotype: Here the CDR3 omits its conserved ending phenylalanine or tryptophan, so a read error is the likely source. The chain has TRBV5-1 and TRBJ2-7; possible D gene TRBD1, 6 bases. Germline lookup yields CDR1 SGHRS and CDR2 YFSETQ. The CDR3 contains 12 residues. Trimming took 2 bases from V and 5 from J, leaving 8 bases between them. In nucleotides, the CDR3 is TGCGCCAGCAGCTTTCAGGGGAACGAGCAGTACTTA. Protein sequence: CASSFQGNEQYL.

This clonotype was detected a few times. This sequence joins TRBV7-9 and TRBJ1-5; D remains ambiguous. The CDR3 runs to 13 residues. Trimming removed 4 bases from V and 3 bases from J, with 7 bases in between. Germline V gene sequence: CDR1 SEHNR, CDR2 FQNEAQ (reference sequence). In DNA form, the CDR3 reads TGTGCCAGCAGCTCCCGGGCCAATCAGCCCCAGCATTTT. Translating it yields CASSSRANQPQHF.

The genes are TRBV29-1 and TRBJ2-1; 12 nucleotides agree with TRBD2. Germline CDR1 is SQVTM and CDR2 is ANQGSEA. The junction had 2 bases not matched to a gene; V was cut back by 1 base and J by 7 bases. The CDR3 spans 14 residues. The CDR3 nucleotides read TGCAGCGTTGAAGGGCTAGCGGGAGGGAATGAGCAGTTCTTC. Its protein is CSVEGLAGGNEQFF.

The chain joins TRBV6-2 or TRBV6-3 to TRBJ2-1, with D possibly being TRBD1 or TRBD2 (5 bases each). The germline V and J ends were trimmed by 10 bases and 0 bases, with 19 bases remaining between them. Germline V lookup: CDR1 MNHEY, CDR2 SVGEGT. The CDR3 sequence is 16 residues long. The CDR3 loop reads CATTMGVGVSYNEQFF. CDR3 in DNA: TGTGCCACCACCATGGGGGTCGGGGTCTCCTACAATGAGCAGTTCTTC.